The rows below give T cell receptor beta chains drawn from one sample of a study of beta chain features in type 1 diabetes. The repertoire was sequenced with immunoSEQ multiplex PCR; TCRdb's copy has only in-frame clones and lacks some. The sample records around 340,000 clones, roughly 21% being singletons. The sequencing sample was made of naive CD4+ T cells from blood. The receptors were gathered from a young woman in good health. CDR3s include the opening cysteine and the closing phenylalanine or tryptophan. D genes are given only for firm matches. A clone size is listed for some rows: how often the clone was seen (once, few, many), or a class if it is expanded.

clone size | V gene | D gene | CDR3 protein
NA | TRBV30 | NA | CAWTGDRGYGYTF
NA | TRBV5-1 | TRBD1 | CASSHSGTGRTEAFF
NA | TRBV18 | NA | CASSPPSTGELFF
few | TRBV7-2 | NA | CASSRGRNTEAFF
NA | TRBV4-1 | NA | CASKPYCVLQGCYEQYF
few | TRBV29-1 | NA | CSASVTGNTIYF
NA | TRBV19 | TRBD1 | CASSTRGTGEQYF
NA | TRBV5-4 | TRBD1 | CASSSDRDRELFF
NA | TRBV14 | TRBD1 | CASSFRGSYNEQFF
NA | TRBV7-2 | NA | CASSSLQYQETQYF
NA | TRBV5-1 | TRBD1 | CASSPYRGTEAFF
few | TRBV5-1 | NA | CASSLYRLNSSYEQYF
NA | TRBV6-1 | TRBD1 | CASTKGQFYEQYF
few | TRBV5-1 | NA | CASSLAYGEGQYF
NA | TRBV30 | NA | CAWSSTRDTEAFF
few | TRBV30 | TRBD1 | CAWSSGSYRGSYEQYF
few | TRBV4-3 | NA | CASSQEPGERPQHF
few | TRBV30 | NA | CAWSWTDNEKLFF
few | TRBV7-9 | TRBD1 | CASSFGTGYEQYF
NA | TRBV14 | TRBD1 | CASSRGTAGYTF
few | TRBV5-1 | NA | CASSLGQIYTGELFF
few | TRBV5-4 | NA | CASSLPPGAGNTEAFF
few | TRBV10-3 | TRBD1 | CAISEPYRGRNTEAFF
NA | TRBV5-1 | TRBD1 | CASSLQGYSYNEQFF
few | TRBV19 | TRBD2 | CASSIQRGPYEQYF
NA | TRBV4-1 | NA | CASSQEAHGYTF
few | TRBV7-9 | NA | CASSRDNYYGYTF
few | TRBV28 | NA | CASSFAPYEQYF
NA | TRBV30 | NA | CAWRQRAGPGTNHYGYTF